What follows are 28 T cell receptor beta chains derived from one specimen sequenced in a study of blood T cell repertoires in COVID-19. Sequenced by immunoSEQ multiplex PCR; TCRdb stores in-frame clones only, minus some. The sample shows tens of thousands of clones, 70% to 85% of them seen only once. Input material: peripheral blood. The receptors stem from a man between 45 and 60 years old with active or convalescent COVID-19.

The V gene is TRBV5-1, the J gene TRBJ2-7; D possibly corresponds to TRBD1 (6 bases). The CDR3 covers 14 residues. Germline V gene lookup returns CDR1 SGHRS and CDR2 YFSETQ. The V gene lost 4 bases and the J gene lost 4 bases, with 15 bases spanning the gap. In nucleotides, the CDR3 is TGCGCCAGCAGCGCATCAGGGGATGCGTACGAGCAGTACTTC. The encoded protein is CASSASGDAYEQYF.

This chain links TRBV15 with TRBJ1-4; D remains unclear. V lost 6 bases and J lost 0, with 11 bases in between. CDR1 is LNHNV and CDR2 is YYDKDF in the germline V gene (reference sequence). CDR3 length: 15 residues. The CDR3 loop is CATRRHTATNEKLFF. The CDR3 DNA reads TGTGCCACCAGGAGACACACAGCAACTAATGAAAAACTGTTTTTT.

This clone has a count of ten or more. The rearrangement links TRBV11-2 to TRBJ2-7; tentatively, D is TRBD1 (6 bases). The V end lost 4 bases, the J end lost 4 bases, and 14 bases lay between the germline ends. CDR3 length: 14 amino acids. The germline gives CDR1 SGHAT, CDR2 FQNNGV. CDR3 sequence reads: CASSSTTTGYEQYF. For the CDR3, the DNA is TGTGCCAGCAGCTCAACCACCACAGGGTACGAGCAGTACTTC.

The V gene is TRBV2, the J gene TRBJ1-6; D may be TRBD1 (5 bases). Germline CDR1 is SNHLY and CDR2 is FYNNEI. The CDR3 totals 14 residues. Trimming left V 8 bases short and J 8 bases short, with 16 bases between. CDR3 DNA: TGTGCCAGCGGGCCGACGGGGGGTGATTCACCCCTCCACTTT. Protein sequence: CASGPTGGDSPLHF.

This chain connects TRBV2 to TRBJ1-3; 10 nucleotides match TRBD1. The germline V gene encodes CDR1 SNHLY and CDR2 FYNNEI. This CDR3 contains 17 residues. The ends lost 4 bases at V and 1 base at J; junction bases unmatched: 7. DNA for the CDR3: TGTGCCAGCAGTGGCGGGACAGGGGCCCTATCTGGAAACACCATATATTTT. Its translation: CASSGGTGALSGNTIYF.

The chain joins TRBV5-6 to TRBJ2-5, with D tentatively TRBD1 (6 bases). Germline CDR1 is SGHDT and CDR2 is YYEEEE. Trimming cost V 0 bases and J 10 bases, with 7 bases left between them. The CDR3 is 11 residues long. The CDR3 DNA is TGTGCCAGCAGCTTGGGGGGGCTCCAGTACTTC. This sequence encodes CASSLGGLQYF. The variable domain in full, completed from reference TRBV5-6 and TRBJ2-5, reads DAGVTQSPTHLIKTRGQQVTLRCSPKSGHDTVSWYQQALGQGPQFIFQYYEEEERQRGNFPDRFSGHQFPNYSSELNVNALLLGDSALYLCASSLGGLQYFGPGTRLLVL.

The rearrangement links TRBV27 to TRBJ1-4, with 7 bases identical to TRBD1. The J segment lost 7 bases and the V segment lost 5 bases, leaving 7 bases of the junction unmatched. The CDR3 has 14 amino acids. The germline V gene encodes CDR1 MNHEY and CDR2 SMNVEV (reference sequence). The CDR3 DNA reads as TGTGCCAGCAGTATGCGACAGGGAGGTGAAAAACTGTTTTTT. As protein: CASSMRQGGEKLFF.

The count of this clone is one. V and J are TRBV9 and TRBJ2-7, with TRBD2 as a possible D gene (5 bases). V dropped 0 bases and J dropped 7 bases, with 8 bases sitting between them. This CDR3 spans 12 amino acids. CDR1 is SGDLS, CDR2 YYNGEE, per germline. The CDR3 region is CASSVGGKEQYF. As DNA, the CDR3 is TGTGCCAGCAGCGTAGGAGGGAAGGAGCAGTACTTC.

The CDR3 loop reads CASTGAEGYGYTF. DNA for the CDR3: TGTGCCAGCACCGGAGCGGAGGGCTATGGCTACACCTTC. The chain combines TRBV18 with TRBJ1-2; no clear D. CDR3 length: 13 amino acids. Germline V CDR1 and CDR2: KGHSH, LQKENI. Trimming took 8 bases from V and 4 from J, leaving 14 bases between them.

This rearrangement joins TRBV7-3 to TRBJ2-1; unclear D gene. Trimming removed 1 base from V and 5 bases from J, with 6 bases in between. Germline V gene lookup returns CDR1 SGHTA and CDR2 FQGTGA. This CDR3 comprises 13 residues. CDR3 protein: CASSLSGNNEQFF. CDR3 DNA: TGTGCCAGCAGCTTAAGCGGAAACAATGAGCAGTTCTTC.

The chain recombines TRBV23-1 with TRBJ1-5; D remains ambiguous. TRBV23-1 is filed as an ORF, its function uncertain. Trimming shortened V by 4 bases and J by 2 bases, and 12 bases separated the two germline ends. This CDR3 has 15 residues. CDR3 amino acids: CASSLRGDGNQPQHF. The CDR3 bases are TGCGCCAGCAGTCTGCGGGGAGACGGCAATCAGCCCCAGCATTTT.

This rearrangement joins TRBV14 to TRBJ2-7, with 10 bases identical to TRBD1. From germline, CDR1 is SGHDN and CDR2 FVKESK. There are 14 residues in the CDR3. The V and J ends lost 4 bases and 4 bases, in that order; junction bases with no gene match: 4. CDR3 protein: CASSPGDRGYEQYF. In DNA, the CDR3 is TGTGCCAGCAGCCCCGGGGACAGGGGTTACGAGCAGTACTTC.

This clone was seen repeatedly, ten times or more. The chain joins TRBV5-1 to TRBJ1-1, with D tentatively TRBD1 (5 bases). V gave up 0 bases and J gave up 10 bases, with 13 bases separating them. The CDR3 covers 13 residues. Germline CDR1 reads SGHRS; CDR2 reads YFSETQ. For the CDR3, the DNA is TGCGCCAGCAGCTTGGCCGGAAGCGGGGGAGCTTTCTTT. Translated: CASSLAGSGGAFF.

The chain employs TRBV7-8 and TRBJ2-7; D uncertain. Germline CDR1 reads SGHVS; CDR2 reads FQNEAQ. The CDR3 consists of 12 residues. The V gene lost 5 bases and the J gene lost 3 bases, with 8 bases spanning the gap. The CDR3 here is CASSLEDYEQYF. CDR3 nucleotides: TGTGCCAGCAGCCTCGAGGACTACGAGCAGTACTTC.

The V gene is TRBV12-3 or TRBV12-4, the J gene TRBJ1-5, with 7 positions matching TRBD1. V was clipped by 5 bases and J by 6 bases; unmatched bases: 4. The CDR3 consists of 13 residues. CDR3 coding DNA: TGTGCCAGCAGTGGACAGGAAGCTCAGCCCCAGCATTTT. This encodes CASSGQEAQPQHF.

The chain couples TRBV5-1 to TRBJ1-5; D perhaps matches TRBD1 (6 bases). With 0 bases removed from V and 7 bases from J, the gap between germline ends came to 11 bases. From germline, CDR1 is SGHRS and CDR2 YFSETQ. The CDR3 has 14 amino acids. The CDR3 here is CASSLAGGDQPQHF. CDR3 nucleotides: TGCGCCAGCAGCTTGGCGGGGGGCGACCAGCCCCAGCATTTT.

The CDR3: CASSFPGQAAHEQYF. The CDR3 DNA is TGTGCCAGCAGCTTCCCGGGACAGGCCGCCCACGAGCAGTACTTC. The chain is built from TRBV5-4 and TRBJ2-7; 8 bases line up with TRBD1. Germline trimming cut 2 bases from V and 5 bases from J; bases unmatched to any gene: 9. The CDR3 has 15 residues. Germline CDR1 and CDR2: SGHNT and YYREEE (reference sequence).

This chain joins TRBV27 and TRBJ2-7; 10 bases agree with TRBD1. Trimming cost V 6 bases and J 2 bases; bases outside gene matches: 1. The CDR3 loop spans 13 amino acids. CDR1 and CDR2 from the germline V gene are MNHEY and SMNVEV (reference sequence). This CDR3 reads CASRGTGAYEQYF. The DNA for the CDR3 is TGTGCCAGCAGAGGGACAGGGGCCTACGAGCAGTACTTC.

This clone is a singleton in its sample. The rearrangement links TRBV5-1 to TRBJ1-2; maybe TRBD1 (6 bases). V was cut by 5 bases and J by 5 bases, with 10 bases left in between. From germline, CDR1 is SGHRS and CDR2 YFSETQ. The CDR3 has 12 residues. The CDR3 nucleotides are TGCGCCAGCAGATTAGGACAGTATGGCTACACCTTC. The encoded protein is CASRLGQYGYTF.

The count of this clone is one. The chain has TRBV5-5 and TRBJ2-7; 9 nucleotides agree with TRBD1. The CDR3 is made up of 17 amino acids. In germline, CDR1 is SGHKS, CDR2 YYEKEE (reference sequence). V was clipped by 4 bases and J by 1 base; unmatched bases: 12. The CDR3 region is CASSKDMPGQGSYEQYF. The CDR3 DNA follows: TGTGCCAGCAGCAAAGACATGCCGGGACAGGGTTCCTACGAGCAGTACTTC.

V and J are TRBV5-1 and TRBJ1-1; possible D gene TRBD1, 5 bases. This CDR3 comprises 14 residues. V lost 2 bases, J lost 4 bases, and 12 bases lay in between. Germline V CDR1 and CDR2: SGHRS, YFSETQ. CDR3 bases: TGCGCCAGCAGCTTCAACGGCCAGGGCACTGAAGCTTTCTTT. Its translation is CASSFNGQGTEAFF.

V and J are TRBV6-2 or TRBV6-3 and TRBJ2-5; the match to TRBD2 covers 7 bases. The CDR3 has 14 residues. Germline-derived CDR1 and CDR2 are MNHEY and SVGEGT. Losses at the gene ends were 5 bases for V and 4 bases for J; bases not matched to a gene: 7. The chain's CDR3 is CASSPAGEAETQYF. The CDR3 DNA follows: TGTGCCAGCAGTCCCGCGGGGGAAGCAGAGACCCAGTACTTC.

This clone occurred once. The V call is TRBV4-3, the J call TRBJ2-7; D is undetermined. The germline CDR1 and CDR2 sequences are LGHNA and YSLEER. The CDR3 has 16 amino acids. Trimming shortened V by 0 bases and J by 0 bases, and 12 bases separated the two germline ends. The CDR3 DNA follows: TGCGCCAGCAGCCAAGATTCGGCGGCCTACTCCTACGAGCAGTACTTC. Protein sequence: CASSQDSAAYSYEQYF.

V gene TRBV3-1 (or the pseudogene TRBV3-2) combines with J gene TRBJ1-1; TRBD1 agrees at 8 bases. The CDR3 consists of 16 residues. V lost 0 bases, J lost 5 bases, and 8 bases stayed unmatched. The V gene's germline CDR1 is LGHDT and CDR2 YNNKEL (reference sequence). The CDR3 is CASSQDPGGLGTEAFF. As DNA, the CDR3 is TGTGCCAGCAGCCAAGACCCAGGGGGCTTGGGGACTGAAGCTTTCTTT.

The chain links TRBV5-1 to TRBJ1-1; D is possibly TRBD1 (5 bases). Germline V gene data show CDR1 as SGHRS and CDR2 as YFSETQ. V gave up 4 bases and J gave up 1 base, with 11 bases separating them. This CDR3 region has 14 residues. The CDR3 DNA is TGCGCCAGCAGCCATCTCACAGGGAACACTGAAGCTTTCTTT. Protein product: CASSHLTGNTEAFF. Filled out from reference TRBV5-1 and TRBJ1-1, the complete variable domain reads KAGVTQTPRYLIKTRGQQVTLSCSPISGHRSVSWYQQTPGQGLQFLFEYFSETQRNKGNFPGRFSGRQFSNSRSEMNVSTLELGDSALYLCASSHLTGNTEAFFGQGTRLTVV.

The V and J genes are TRBV5-1 and TRBJ1-1; 8 bases map to TRBD1. Germline assignment: CDR1 SGHRS and CDR2 YFSETQ. The CDR3 loop spans 14 amino acids. The trim removed 2 bases at V and 7 bases at J, leaving 7 bases unmatched. CDR3 sequence: CASSFSRTGSEAFF. The CDR3 region has the DNA TGCGCCAGCAGCTTTTCTCGGACAGGGAGTGAAGCTTTCTTT.

The chain uses TRBV4-3 and TRBJ2-7, with TRBD2 matching over 7 bases. CDR3 length equals 16 residues. V dropped 0 bases and J dropped 2; count of bases not matched to a gene: 7. Germline values: CDR1 LGHNA, CDR2 YSLEER. CDR3 loop: CASSQDPGGPTYEQYF. Here the CDR3 DNA reads TGCGCCAGCAGCCAAGATCCGGGAGGCCCTACCTACGAGCAGTACTTC.

The rearrangement joins TRBV4-3 to TRBJ2-3, with 7 bases identical to TRBD2. This CDR3 region has 13 residues. With 5 bases clipped from V and 5 bases from J, the junction kept 4 bases outside the gene matches. Germline V gene data show CDR1 as LGHNA and CDR2 as YSLEER. In nucleotides, the CDR3 is TGCGCCAGCAGCTATAAGCGGGGAGATACGCAGTATTTT. Translating gives CASSYKRGDTQYF.